This is a list of T cell receptor beta chains from one sample in a study of blood T cell repertoires in COVID-19. Method: immunoSEQ multiplex PCR; TCRdb's copy keeps in-frame clones and lacks some. The sample has about 220,000 clones; around 90% are singletons. The sequencing input was PBMCs or T cells enriched from blood (not recorded which). Receptor source: a woman aged 30 to 39 with acute COVID-19. The CDR3 runs from the conserved cysteine through the conserved F or W. D genes are given only for firm matches. Expanded clones are given a class, and other clones once, few, many or no size at all.

cdr3_aa,cdr3_nt,v_call,cdr3_length,j_call,clone_size,d_call
CASSYSAYSTSKYNEQFF,TGTGCCAGCAGTTACTCGGCTTACAGTACCTCTAAGTACAATGAGCAGTTCTTC,TRBV6-2/TRBV6-3,18,TRBJ2-1,.,.
CASSSGESYNEQFF,TGTGCCAGCAGTTCGGGGGAATCCTACAATGAGCAGTTCTTC,TRBV5-5,14,TRBJ2-1,.,.
CSVGSGTGVTEAFF,TGCAGCGTTGGGTCGGGGACAGGCGTCACTGAAGCTTTCTTT,TRBV29-1,14,TRBJ1-1,.,TRBD1
CASSYWGGQGSGNTIYF,TGTGCCAGCAGCTACTGGGGGGGACAGGGCTCTGGAAACACCATATATTTT,TRBV7-9,17,TRBJ1-3,few,TRBD1
CASSLGTGGGYGYTF,TGTGCCAGCAGCTTAGGGACAGGGGGTGGGTATGGCTACACCTTC,TRBV7-2,15,TRBJ1-2,.,TRBD1
CAWSATAYNEQFF,TGTGCCTGGAGTGCGACAGCGTACAATGAGCAGTTCTTC,TRBV30,13,TRBJ2-1,.,.
CASQESRGMNTEAFF,TGCGCCAGCCAGGAAAGCAGGGGGATGAACACTGAAGCTTTCTTT,TRBV4-3,15,TRBJ1-1,once,TRBD1
CASSSPPGVYGYTF,TGTGCCAGCAGTTCCCCACCCGGAGTCTATGGCTACACCTTC,TRBV28,14,TRBJ1-2,.,.
CASSPRGQADNSPLHF,TGTGCCAGCTCACCACGAGGACAGGCGGATAATTCACCCCTCCACTTT,TRBV18,16,TRBJ1-6,.,TRBD1
CASSRRDRGGNTIYF,TGTGCCAGCAGCCGACGGGACAGGGGAGGAAACACCATATATTTT,TRBV3-1/TRBV3-2,15,TRBJ1-3,.,TRBD1
CASSAGQGNTIYF,TGTGCCAGCAGCGCTGGACAGGGAAACACCATATATTTT,TRBV9,13,TRBJ1-3,.,.
CASSLPFSGSYEQYF,TGCGCCAGCAGCTTGCCGTTTAGCGGGTCCTACGAGCAGTACTTC,TRBV5-1,15,TRBJ2-7,few,TRBD2
CASSFSGETEAFF,TGTGCCAGCAGCTTCTCGGGGGAGACTGAAGCTTTCTTT,TRBV7-9,13,TRBJ1-1,once,.
CASSSGNGELFF,TGTGCCAGCAGTTCAGGCAACGGGGAGCTGTTTTTT,TRBV5-4,12,TRBJ2-2,.,.
CASSIQGAREKLFF,TGTGCCAGTAGTATCCAGGGGGCGCGTGAAAAACTGTTTTTT,TRBV19,14,TRBJ1-4,.,TRBD1
CASGDWLGYGYTF,TGTGCTAGTGGCGACTGGTTGGGCTATGGCTACACCTTC,TRBV12-5,13,TRBJ1-2,.,.
CASTLGDRAYYGYTF,TGTGCCAGTACCCTTGGAGACAGGGCGTACTATGGCTACACCTTC,TRBV19,15,TRBJ1-2,once,TRBD1
CAWSPAPATGDNEQFF,TGTGCCTGGAGTCCCGCACCCGCGACAGGGGACAATGAGCAGTTCTTC,TRBV30,16,TRBJ2-1,.,TRBD1
CASSSGPQETQYF,TGTGCCAGCAGCTCTGGCCCACAAGAGACCCAGTACTTC,TRBV7-2,13,TRBJ2-5,.,.
CAWSVPSGTEAFF,TGTGCCTGGAGTGTACCGAGTGGCACTGAAGCTTTCTTT,TRBV30,13,TRBJ1-1,.,.
CPGSPLKRGTTEAFF,TGTCCTGGGAGCCCACTTAAACGGGGAACCACTGAAGCTTTCTTT,TRBV22-1,15,TRBJ1-1,.,.
CASSQGQGTSTNEKLFF,TGCGCCAGCAGCCAAGGACAGGGGACTTCAACTAATGAAAAACTGTTTTTT,TRBV4-1,17,TRBJ1-4,.,TRBD1
CASSIAGGHGAYNEQFF,TGTGCCAGTAGTATAGCGGGGGGTCATGGTGCTTACAATGAGCAGTTCTTC,TRBV19,17,TRBJ2-1,.,TRBD2
CASSADRGHEQYF,TGTGCCAGCAGCGCGGACAGGGGCCACGAGCAGTACTTC,TRBV9,13,TRBJ2-7,.,TRBD1
CASSEALGTDDEKLFF,TGTGCCAGCAGTGAAGCGCTCGGGACAGATGATGAAAAACTGTTTTTT,TRBV2,16,TRBJ1-4,.,TRBD1
CASSPPPNAGELFF,TGTGCCAGCAGCCCTCCCCCTAACGCCGGGGAGCTGTTTTTT,TRBV3-1/TRBV3-2,14,TRBJ2-2,.,.
CASSQDGQGNQPQHF,TGTGCCAGCAGCCAAGATGGTCAGGGGAATCAGCCCCAGCATTTT,TRBV4-2,15,TRBJ1-5,.,.
CAISGFKGVSYEQYF,TGTGCCATCAGTGGATTTAAGGGGGTTTCCTACGAGCAGTACTTC,TRBV10-3,15,TRBJ2-7,.,.
CASSPGTGGYTEAFF,TGTGCCAGCAGCCCTGGGACAGGGGGATACACTGAAGCTTTCTTT,TRBV7-8,15,TRBJ1-1,.,TRBD1
CASSHRGRAYEQYF,TGTGCCAGCAGCCACAGGGGCCGAGCCTACGAGCAGTACTTC,TRBV3-1/TRBV3-2,14,TRBJ2-7,.,.
CASSLNGQAAEAFF,TGTGCCAGCAGCTTGAACGGACAGGCAGCTGAAGCTTTCTTT,TRBV7-9,14,TRBJ1-1,.,TRBD1
CASSQRGMDEQFF,TGTGCCAGCAGCCAAAGGGGTATGGATGAGCAGTTCTTC,TRBV3-1/TRBV3-2,13,TRBJ2-1,.,.
CASSQGVAGGSSDTQYF,TGCGCCAGCAGCCAAGGGGTCGCAGGGGGCTCGTCAGATACGCAGTATTTT,TRBV4-3,17,TRBJ2-3,once,TRBD1
CASTYEADTGELFF,TGTGCCAGCACCTATGAGGCAGACACCGGGGAGCTGTTTTTT,TRBV2,14,TRBJ2-2,few,.
CASSLGFSGPNYGYTF,TGTGCCAGCAGCTTGGGATTCTCAGGGCCAAACTATGGCTACACCTTC,TRBV5-6,16,TRBJ1-2,.,.
CASSRRQAGANTGELFF,TGTGCCAGCAGCCGTAGACAAGCGGGCGCGAACACCGGGGAGCTGTTTTTT,TRBV5-5,17,TRBJ2-2,.,.
CASSLEASGGNTNTGELFF,TGCGCCAGCAGCTTGGAGGCTAGCGGGGGGAATACGAACACCGGGGAGCTGTTTTTT,TRBV5-1,19,TRBJ2-2,.,TRBD2
CASSRDRVIYGYTF,TGTGCCAGCAGCCGGGACAGGGTCATCTATGGCTACACCTTC,TRBV5-5,14,TRBJ1-2,once,TRBD1
CASRSPGGHNEQFF,TGCGCCAGCAGATCCCCAGGGGGCCACAATGAGCAGTTCTTC,TRBV5-1,14,TRBJ2-1,.,TRBD1
CASSEVGGGLYGYTF,TGTGCCAGCAGTGAAGTCGGAGGCGGACTGTATGGCTACACCTTC,TRBV6-1,15,TRBJ1-2,.,.
CSGRLGETQYF,TGCAGTGGACGGCTCGGGGAGACCCAGTACTTC,TRBV20-1,11,TRBJ2-5,.,.
CASSQEPGSDEKLFF,TGCGCCAGCAGCCAAGAACCAGGGTCGGATGAAAAACTGTTTTTT,TRBV4-1,15,TRBJ1-4,.,.
CASSPTSGGSSYNEQFF,TGTGCCAGCTCACCGACTAGCGGGGGGTCCTCCTACAATGAGCAGTTCTTC,TRBV18,17,TRBJ2-1,.,TRBD2
CASSKTGTGVGNEQFF,TGTGCCAGCAGCAAAACCGGGACAGGGGTCGGCAATGAGCAGTTCTTC,TRBV5-4,16,TRBJ2-1,once,TRBD1